The source of this T cell receptor (beta chain) is a study of Graves' ophthalmopathy and Graves' hyperthyroidism. Study-wide results and limits: An approximately 84% specificity and 87.88% sensitivity were achieved by a 13-signature model that separated ophthalmopathy from stable hyperthyroidism. Prediction of ophthalmopathy progression reached around 71% sensitivity and around 75% specificity.

RNA transcripts were the template, and TCR beta CDR3 regions were amplified from them. HTBI-primed first-round RT-PCR preceded second-round multiplex PCR. TCRdb reprocessed the multiplex PCR reads via MiXCR and lists one record per CDR3 protein. The sample carries about 740,000 distinct CDR3 sequences, roughly two fifths recorded once. Patients were left out if they had other autoimmune diseases, uncontrolled infections, pregnancy or lactation. Concerning this clonotype: The antigen is not known. One junction end does not reproduce the germline sequence, and a read error may be involved.

Germline lookup yields CDR1 KGHDR and CDR2 SFDVKD. The CDR3 is 14 amino acids. Material: peripheral blood. This clonotype originated in an adult man with Graves' ophthalmopathy. The chain combines TRBV24-1 with TRBJ1-5, with unresolved D. The CDR3 coding sequence is TGTGCCAGCAGTTACTCAGACGGCAATCAGCCCCAGCATTTT. It encodes CASSYSDGNQPQHF.